The rows below give T cell receptor beta chains drawn from one sample of a study of OX40 agonist ivuxolimab in advanced cancers. Assay: immunoSEQ multiplex PCR; the TCRdb copy retains only in-frame clones and omits some. The sample contains about 30,000 clones, 90% of which appear only once. The source was CD4+ or CD8+ T cells sorted from blood, collected in a trial of the OX40 agonist ivuxolimab. The receptors here all came from an adult with an advanced solid tumor such as melanoma, head and neck, liver or kidney cancer. The CDR3 runs from the conserved cysteine through the conserved F or W. The order of the fields is V gene, clone size, J gene, D gene, CDR3 DNA, CDR3 protein. A D gene is named only where the DNA matches it firmly. The listing skips clone size in some rows; elsewhere it reads once, few, many or a size class.

v_call: TRBV5-4
clone_size: NA
j_call: TRBJ2-7
d_call: TRBD2
cdr3_nt: TGTGCCAGCAGCTTGATCGCGGGAGCGGCGAACGAGCAGTACTTC
cdr3_aa: CASSLIAGAANEQYF

v_call: TRBV29-1
clone_size: NA
j_call: TRBJ2-2
d_call: NA
cdr3_nt: TGCAGCGTCCTGATTGAGGCCGGGGAGCTGTTTTTT
cdr3_aa: CSVLIEAGELFF

v_call: TRBV29-1
clone_size: NA
j_call: TRBJ2-3
d_call: TRBD2
cdr3_nt: TGCAGCGTTGAAGATGGATCGACTAGCGGAAGCACAGATACGCAGTATTTT
cdr3_aa: CSVEDGSTSGSTDTQYF

v_call: TRBV6-6
clone_size: NA
j_call: TRBJ2-1
d_call: TRBD2
cdr3_nt: TGTGCCAGCAGTTATAGCGGGAGGCCTTCCTACAATGAGCAGTTCTTC
cdr3_aa: CASSYSGRPSYNEQFF

v_call: TRBV7-9
clone_size: large
j_call: TRBJ1-1
d_call: NA
cdr3_nt: TGTGCCAGCAGCCCCCAGTTGGTGGGGAGCACCTCAAAAGCTTTCTTT
cdr3_aa: CASSPQLVGSTSKAFF

v_call: TRBV27
clone_size: medium-sized
j_call: TRBJ1-5
d_call: TRBD1
cdr3_nt: TGTGCCAGCAGTCCTGGACAGGGGAACTTTATTCAGCCCCAGCATTTT
cdr3_aa: CASSPGQGNFIQPQHF

v_call: TRBV11-2
clone_size: NA
j_call: TRBJ2-3
d_call: TRBD2
cdr3_nt: TGTGCCAGCAGCCTCGGGGTAGCGGGAGGGTCAGATACGCAGTATTTT
cdr3_aa: CASSLGVAGGSDTQYF

v_call: TRBV11-2
clone_size: NA
j_call: TRBJ2-7
d_call: NA
cdr3_nt: TGTGCCAGCAGCTTAGGGGGGGACAAGGGCTACGAGCAGTACTTC
cdr3_aa: CASSLGGDKGYEQYF

v_call: TRBV5-5
clone_size: NA
j_call: TRBJ2-7
d_call: NA
cdr3_nt: TGTGCCAGCAGCTTGGCCCTGTTCGGGGGCGAGCAGTACTTC
cdr3_aa: CASSLALFGGEQYF

v_call: TRBV7-9
clone_size: NA
j_call: TRBJ1-3
d_call: NA
cdr3_nt: TGTGCCAGCAGCTTATGGGGAATCTCTGGAAACACCATATATTTT
cdr3_aa: CASSLWGISGNTIYF

v_call: TRBV7-9
clone_size: NA
j_call: TRBJ2-6
d_call: NA
cdr3_nt: TGTGCCAGCAGCTTGTGGGAATTCTCTGGGGCCAACGTCCTGACTTTC
cdr3_aa: CASSLWEFSGANVLTF

v_call: TRBV6-1
clone_size: NA
j_call: TRBJ2-1
d_call: TRBD2
cdr3_nt: TGTGCCAGCAGTGATCCCGTTACTAGCGGGACCTACAATGAGCAGTTCTTC
cdr3_aa: CASSDPVTSGTYNEQFF

v_call: TRBV5-6
clone_size: NA
j_call: TRBJ2-7
d_call: NA
cdr3_nt: TGTGCCAGCAGCTTTCAGTCCTCCTACGAGCAGTACTTC
cdr3_aa: CASSFQSSYEQYF

v_call: TRBV5-6
clone_size: NA
j_call: TRBJ2-1
d_call: NA
cdr3_nt: TGTGCCAGCAGCTTGGAGGAAACGGGTGAGCAGTTCTTC
cdr3_aa: CASSLEETGEQFF

v_call: TRBV7-9
clone_size: NA
j_call: TRBJ2-5
d_call: TRBD2
cdr3_nt: TGTGCCAGCAGCTTAGGGGGACTAGCGGGAGGTCTGGAGACCCAGTACTTC
cdr3_aa: CASSLGGLAGGLETQYF

v_call: TRBV19
clone_size: NA
j_call: TRBJ2-7
d_call: NA
cdr3_nt: TGTGCCAGTAGTCCTGGGGGGCCAAGCTCCTACGAGCAGTACTTC
cdr3_aa: CASSPGGPSSYEQYF

v_call: TRBV7-6
clone_size: NA
j_call: TRBJ1-2
d_call: NA
cdr3_nt: TGTGCCAGCAGCTCCTTCCGGAGCAACACCTATGGCTACACCTTC
cdr3_aa: CASSSFRSNTYGYTF

v_call: TRBV27
clone_size: NA
j_call: TRBJ2-5
d_call: NA
cdr3_nt: TGTGCCAGCAGTTTATCGGACACTAGCTACCAAGAGACCCAGTACTTC
cdr3_aa: CASSLSDTSYQETQYF

v_call: TRBV6-1
clone_size: NA
j_call: TRBJ2-5
d_call: NA
cdr3_nt: TGTGCCAGCAGTGAAGGTCAACAGTACTTC
cdr3_aa: CASSEGQQYF

v_call: TRBV5-4
clone_size: NA
j_call: TRBJ1-1
d_call: NA
cdr3_nt: TGTGCCAGCAGCTCCTCCTTCAGGGCGAACACTGAAGCTTTCTTT
cdr3_aa: CASSSSFRANTEAFF

v_call: TRBV19
clone_size: few
j_call: TRBJ1-5
d_call: NA
cdr3_nt: TGTGCCAGTAGTAGGGGGGAAGGGGGTCAGCCCCAGCATTTT
cdr3_aa: CASSRGEGGQPQHF